This TCR beta chain was sequenced in a study of T cell responses to AZD1222 COVID-19 vaccine. The assay was immunoSEQ multiplex PCR, and TCRdb's table has in-frame clones only and misses some. The sample lists some 140,000 clones; over 85% were seen once. Points from the study as a whole: Mostly white British, mostly female donors; authors suggested clonal diversity may be underestimated.

On this clone: The antigen is undetermined.

There are 13 residues in the CDR3. With V trimmed by 8 bases and J by 6 bases, 7 bases remained unmatched. The chain combines TRBV12-3 or TRBV12-4 with TRBJ2-1, with 7 bases identical to TRBD2. Sequencing used peripheral blood, obtained on day 0 of AZD1222 vaccination. The TCR was taken from an adult in good health. The CDR3 protein is CASLSGNFNEQFF. For the CDR3, the DNA is TGTGCCAGCTTAAGCGGGAACTTCAATGAGCAGTTCTTC.